This T cell receptor beta chain was captured by sequencing in a study of T cell responses to AZD1222 COVID-19 vaccine. As regards this clone: Its antigen is unidentified.

Study outcomes and limitations: The study identified only a handful of AZD1222 recipients as seropositive at baseline. No repertoire was sampled before or during the peak T cell response, only after it.

TCRdb's copy holds only in-frame clones and misses some; the assay was immunoSEQ multiplex PCR. The data contain about 56,000 clones, 80% to 90% of them seen just once; the ten biggest clones take up roughly 16%. Germline V gives CDR1 MNHEY, CDR2 SVGEGT. The CDR3 runs to 16 residues. With 5 bases clipped from V and 3 bases from J, the junction kept 6 bases outside the gene matches. Specimen: peripheral blood, collected on day 0 of AZD1222 vaccination. This receptor was identified in an adult in good health. The J gene is TRBJ2-1, the V gene TRBV6-2 or TRBV6-3, with 11 bases aligning to TRBD2. DNA for the CDR3: TGTGCCAGCAGTCTACTCGGGACTAGCGGCTACAATGAGCAGTTCTTC. It is translated as CASSLLGTSGYNEQFF.